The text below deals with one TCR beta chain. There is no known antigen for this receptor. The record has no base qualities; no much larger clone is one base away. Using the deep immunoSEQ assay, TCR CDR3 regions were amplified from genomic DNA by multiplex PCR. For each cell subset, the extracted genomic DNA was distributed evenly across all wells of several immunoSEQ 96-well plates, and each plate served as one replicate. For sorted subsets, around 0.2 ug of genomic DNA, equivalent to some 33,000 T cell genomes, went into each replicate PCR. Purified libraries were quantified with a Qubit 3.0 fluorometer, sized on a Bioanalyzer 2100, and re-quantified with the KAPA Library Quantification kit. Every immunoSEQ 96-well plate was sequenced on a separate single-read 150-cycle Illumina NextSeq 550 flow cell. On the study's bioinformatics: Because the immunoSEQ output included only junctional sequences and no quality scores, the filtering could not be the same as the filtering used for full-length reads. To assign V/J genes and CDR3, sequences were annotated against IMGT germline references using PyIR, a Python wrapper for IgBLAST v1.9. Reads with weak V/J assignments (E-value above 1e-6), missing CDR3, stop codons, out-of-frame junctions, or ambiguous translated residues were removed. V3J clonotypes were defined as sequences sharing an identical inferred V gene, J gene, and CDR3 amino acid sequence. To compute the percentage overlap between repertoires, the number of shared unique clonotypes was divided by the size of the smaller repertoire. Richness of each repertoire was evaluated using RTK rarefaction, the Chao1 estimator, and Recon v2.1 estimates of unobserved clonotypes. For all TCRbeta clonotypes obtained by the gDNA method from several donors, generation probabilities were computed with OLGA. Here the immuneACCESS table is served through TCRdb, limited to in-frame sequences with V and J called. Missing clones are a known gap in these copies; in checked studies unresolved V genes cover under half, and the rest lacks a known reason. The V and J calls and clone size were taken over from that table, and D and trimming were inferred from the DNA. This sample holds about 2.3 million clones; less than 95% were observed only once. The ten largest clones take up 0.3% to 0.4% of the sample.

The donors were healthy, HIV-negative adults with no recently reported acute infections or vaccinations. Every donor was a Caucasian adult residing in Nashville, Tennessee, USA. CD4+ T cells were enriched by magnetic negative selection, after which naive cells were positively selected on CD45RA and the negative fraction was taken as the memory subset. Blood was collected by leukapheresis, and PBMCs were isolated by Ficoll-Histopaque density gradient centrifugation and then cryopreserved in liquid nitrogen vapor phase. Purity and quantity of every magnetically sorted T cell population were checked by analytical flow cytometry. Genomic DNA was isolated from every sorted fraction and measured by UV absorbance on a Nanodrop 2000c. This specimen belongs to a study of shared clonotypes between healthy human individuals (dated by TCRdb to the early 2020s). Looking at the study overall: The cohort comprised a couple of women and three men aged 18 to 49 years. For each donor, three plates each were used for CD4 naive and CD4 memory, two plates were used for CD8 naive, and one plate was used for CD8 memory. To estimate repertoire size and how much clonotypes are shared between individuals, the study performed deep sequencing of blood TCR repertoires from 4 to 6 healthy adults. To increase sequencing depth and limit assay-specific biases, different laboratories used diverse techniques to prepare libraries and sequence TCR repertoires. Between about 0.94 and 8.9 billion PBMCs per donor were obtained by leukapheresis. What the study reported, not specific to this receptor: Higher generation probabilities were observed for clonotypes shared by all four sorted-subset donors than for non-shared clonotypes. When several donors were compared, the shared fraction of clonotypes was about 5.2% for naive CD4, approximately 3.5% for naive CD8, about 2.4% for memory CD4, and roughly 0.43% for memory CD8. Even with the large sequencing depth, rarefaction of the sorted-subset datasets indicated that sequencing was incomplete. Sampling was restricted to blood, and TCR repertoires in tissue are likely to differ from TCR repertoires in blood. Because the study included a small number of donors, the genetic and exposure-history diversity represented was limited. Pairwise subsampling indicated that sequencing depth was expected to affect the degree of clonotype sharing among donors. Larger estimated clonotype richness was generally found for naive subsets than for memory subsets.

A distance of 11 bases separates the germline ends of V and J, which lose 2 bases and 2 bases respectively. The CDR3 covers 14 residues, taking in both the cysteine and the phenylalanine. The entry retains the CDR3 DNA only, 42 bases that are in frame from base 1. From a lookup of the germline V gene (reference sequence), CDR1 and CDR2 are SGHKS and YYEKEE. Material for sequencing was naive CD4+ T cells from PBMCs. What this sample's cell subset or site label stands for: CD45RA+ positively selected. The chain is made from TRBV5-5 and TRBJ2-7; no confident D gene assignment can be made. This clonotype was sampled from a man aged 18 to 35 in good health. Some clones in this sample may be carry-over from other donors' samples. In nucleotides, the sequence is TGTGCCAGCAGCTTTTGGTCGGCCACCTACGAGCAGTACTTC. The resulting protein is CASSFWSATYEQYF.